This T cell receptor beta chain was retrieved from a study of blood T cell repertoires in COVID-19. Study at large: Acute-phase and convalescent COVID-19 samples originated in the United States, Italy and Spain.

Everyone who took part was about 18 to 90 years old, and they came from 24 US areas. This CDR3 region has 12 residues. Germline lookup yields CDR1 MDHEN and CDR2 SYDVKM. Germline trimming cut 5 bases from V and 7 bases from J; bases unmatched to any gene: 4. The authors' processing: Amplifying reference gene primers gave estimates of nucleated cell counts. This table comes from immunoSEQ multiplex PCR, and its TCRdb copy is limited to in-frame clones, with some not included. V and J calls and clone size come straight from that table; D and trimming were deduced from the DNA. The sample holds around 240,000 clones; 80% to 90% are singletons and the top ten take 1.5% to 2%.

This rearrangement joins TRBV28 to TRBJ1-2; 7 bases align to TRBD1. The sequenced sample was PBMCs or T cells enriched from blood (not recorded which). The TCR originated in a woman in her 50s who had recovered from COVID-19. In nucleotides, the CDR3 is TGTGCCAGCAGTACTGACAGGGCTGGCTACACCTTC. Protein: CASSTDRAGYTF.